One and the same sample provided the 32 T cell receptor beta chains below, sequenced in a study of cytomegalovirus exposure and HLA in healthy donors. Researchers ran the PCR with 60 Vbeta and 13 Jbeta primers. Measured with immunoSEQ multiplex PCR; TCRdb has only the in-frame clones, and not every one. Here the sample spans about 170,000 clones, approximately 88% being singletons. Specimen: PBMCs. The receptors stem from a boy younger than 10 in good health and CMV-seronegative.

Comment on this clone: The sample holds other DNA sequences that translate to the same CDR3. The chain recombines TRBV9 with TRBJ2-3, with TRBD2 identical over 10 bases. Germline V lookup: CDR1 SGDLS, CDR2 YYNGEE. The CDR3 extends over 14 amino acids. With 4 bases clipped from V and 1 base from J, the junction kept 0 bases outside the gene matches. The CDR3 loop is CASSLAGGTDTQYF. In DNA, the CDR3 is TGTGCCAGCAGCCTAGCGGGAGGCACAGATACGCAGTATTTT.

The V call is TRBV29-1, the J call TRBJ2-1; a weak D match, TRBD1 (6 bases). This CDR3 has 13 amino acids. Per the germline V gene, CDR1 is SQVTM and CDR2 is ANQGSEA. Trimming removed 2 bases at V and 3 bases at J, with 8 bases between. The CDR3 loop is CSVERQVYNEQFF. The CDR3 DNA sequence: TGCAGCGTTGAAAGACAGGTCTACAATGAGCAGTTCTTC.

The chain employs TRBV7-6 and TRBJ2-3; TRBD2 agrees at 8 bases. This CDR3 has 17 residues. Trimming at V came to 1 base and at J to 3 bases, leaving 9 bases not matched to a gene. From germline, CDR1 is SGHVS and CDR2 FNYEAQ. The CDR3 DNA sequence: TGTGCCAGCAGCTTAGTTGTGGGCGGGAGGAGAACAGATACGCAGTATTTT. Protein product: CASSLVVGGRRTDTQYF.

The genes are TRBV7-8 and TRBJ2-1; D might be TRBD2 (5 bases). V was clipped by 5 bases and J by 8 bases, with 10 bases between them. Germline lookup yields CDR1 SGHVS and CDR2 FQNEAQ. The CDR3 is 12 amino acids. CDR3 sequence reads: CASSPVSDEQFF. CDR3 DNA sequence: TGTGCCAGCAGCCCCGTTAGCGATGAGCAGTTCTTC.

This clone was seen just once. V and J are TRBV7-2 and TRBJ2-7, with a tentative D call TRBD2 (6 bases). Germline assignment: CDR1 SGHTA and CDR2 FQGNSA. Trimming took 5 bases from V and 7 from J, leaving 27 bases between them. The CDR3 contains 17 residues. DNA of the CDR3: TGTGCCAGCAGCCTGGAAGGGTCCGGGCGGGGAAACCGGGAGCAGTACGTC. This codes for CASSLEGSGRGNREQYV.

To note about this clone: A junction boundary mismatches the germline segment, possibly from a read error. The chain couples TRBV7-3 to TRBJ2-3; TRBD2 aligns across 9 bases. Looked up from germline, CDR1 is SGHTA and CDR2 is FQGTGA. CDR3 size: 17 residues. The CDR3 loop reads CASSLRSPGTSIDTQYF. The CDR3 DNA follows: TGTGCCAGCAGCTTAAGGAGCCCCGGGACTAGCATAGATACGCAGTATTTT.

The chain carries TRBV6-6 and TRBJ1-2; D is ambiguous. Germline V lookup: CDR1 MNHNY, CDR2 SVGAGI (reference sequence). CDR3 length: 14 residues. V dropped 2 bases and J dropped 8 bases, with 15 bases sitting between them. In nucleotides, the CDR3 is TGTGCCAGCAGTTACCTCGGGGTTATGGGCGGCTACACCTTC. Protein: CASSYLGVMGGYTF.

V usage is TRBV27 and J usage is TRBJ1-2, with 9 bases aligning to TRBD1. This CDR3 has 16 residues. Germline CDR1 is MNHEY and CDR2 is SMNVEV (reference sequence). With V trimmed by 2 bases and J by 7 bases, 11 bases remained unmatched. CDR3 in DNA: TGTGCCAGCAGTTTAGGGCCCCCACAGGGGGCAAGTGGCTACACCTTC. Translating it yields CASSLGPPQGASGYTF.

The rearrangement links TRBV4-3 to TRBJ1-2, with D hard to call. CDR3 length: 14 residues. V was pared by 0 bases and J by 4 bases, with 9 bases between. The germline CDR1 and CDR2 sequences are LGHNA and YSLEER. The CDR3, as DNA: TGCGCCAGCAGCCAAGATCGGAGCCCCTATGGCTACACCTTC. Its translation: CASSQDRSPYGYTF.

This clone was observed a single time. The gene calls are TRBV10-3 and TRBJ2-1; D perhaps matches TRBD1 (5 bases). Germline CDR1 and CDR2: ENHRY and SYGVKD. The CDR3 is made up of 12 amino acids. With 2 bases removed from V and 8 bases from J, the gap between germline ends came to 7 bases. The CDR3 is CAISEGADEQFF. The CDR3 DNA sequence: TGTGCCATCAGTGAGGGGGCTGATGAGCAGTTCTTC.

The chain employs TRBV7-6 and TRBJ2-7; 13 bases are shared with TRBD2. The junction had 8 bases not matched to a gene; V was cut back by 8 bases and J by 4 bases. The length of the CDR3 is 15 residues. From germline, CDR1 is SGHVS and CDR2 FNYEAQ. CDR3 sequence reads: CASGTSGTNFYEQYF. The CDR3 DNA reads TGTGCCAGCGGGACTAGCGGGACAAATTTTTACGAGCAGTACTTC.

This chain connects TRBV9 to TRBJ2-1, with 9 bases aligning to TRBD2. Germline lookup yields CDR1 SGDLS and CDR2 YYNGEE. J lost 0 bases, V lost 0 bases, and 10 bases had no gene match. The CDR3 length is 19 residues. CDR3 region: CASSVGVSGSSSSYNEQFF. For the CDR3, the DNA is TGTGCCAGCAGCGTAGGGGTTAGCGGGAGCTCTAGCTCCTACAATGAGCAGTTCTTC.

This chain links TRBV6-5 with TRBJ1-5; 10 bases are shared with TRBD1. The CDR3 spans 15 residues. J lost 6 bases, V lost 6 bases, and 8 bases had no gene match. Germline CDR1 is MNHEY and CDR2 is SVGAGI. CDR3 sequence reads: CASRPGTGAAQPQHF. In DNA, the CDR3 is TGTGCCAGCAGGCCAGGGACAGGGGCAGCTCAGCCCCAGCATTTT.

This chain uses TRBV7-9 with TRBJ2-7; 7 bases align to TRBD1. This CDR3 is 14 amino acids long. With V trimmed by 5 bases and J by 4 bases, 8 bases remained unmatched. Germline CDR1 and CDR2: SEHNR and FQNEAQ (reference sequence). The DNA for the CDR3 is TGTGCCAGCAGCGGCACAGGGGTTGGGTACGAGCAGTACGTC. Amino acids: CASSGTGVGYEQYV.

The CDR3, as DNA: TGTGCCAGCAGTTACGACGGGTGGAACACTGAAGCTTTCTTT. Translated, it gives CASSYDGWNTEAFF. The chain is built from TRBV6-5 and TRBJ1-1, with D unclear. This CDR3 has 14 amino acids. CDR1 and CDR2 (germline): MNHEY, SVGAGI. Trimming stripped 2 bases from V and 1 base from J, with 8 bases between.

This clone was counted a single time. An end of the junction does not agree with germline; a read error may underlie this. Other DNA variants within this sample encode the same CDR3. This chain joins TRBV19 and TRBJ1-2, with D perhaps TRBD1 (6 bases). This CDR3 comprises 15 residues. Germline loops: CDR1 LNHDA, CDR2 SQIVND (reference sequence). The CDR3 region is CASSMQGTNNYGYTF. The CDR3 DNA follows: TGTGCCAGCAGTATGCAGGGGACAAATAACTATGGCTACACCTTC. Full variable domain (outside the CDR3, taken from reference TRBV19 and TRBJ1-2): DGGITQSPKYLFRKEGQNVTLSCEQNLNHDAMYWYRQDPGQGLRLIYYSQIVNDFQKGDIAEGYSVSREKKESFPLTVTSAQKNPTAFYLCASSMQGTNNYGYTFGSGTRLTVV.

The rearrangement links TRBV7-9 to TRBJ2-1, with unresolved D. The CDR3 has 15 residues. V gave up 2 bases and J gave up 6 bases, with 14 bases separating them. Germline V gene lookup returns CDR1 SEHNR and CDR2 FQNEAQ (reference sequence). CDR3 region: CASSLSKPIRNEQFF. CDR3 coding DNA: TGTGCCAGCAGCTTATCTAAGCCTATACGCAATGAGCAGTTCTTC.

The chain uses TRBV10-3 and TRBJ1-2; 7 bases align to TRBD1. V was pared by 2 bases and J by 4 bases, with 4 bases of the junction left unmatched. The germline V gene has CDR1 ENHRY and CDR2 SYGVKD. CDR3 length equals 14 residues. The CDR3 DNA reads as TGTGCCATCAGTGAGGACAGGGTAACCTATGGCTACACCTTC. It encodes CAISEDRVTYGYTF.

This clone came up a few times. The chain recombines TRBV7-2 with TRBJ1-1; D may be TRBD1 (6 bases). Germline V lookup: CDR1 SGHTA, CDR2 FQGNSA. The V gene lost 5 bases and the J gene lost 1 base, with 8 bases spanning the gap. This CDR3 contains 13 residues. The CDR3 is CASSADRNTEAFF. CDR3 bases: TGTGCCAGCAGCGCGGACAGGAACACTGAAGCTTTCTTT.

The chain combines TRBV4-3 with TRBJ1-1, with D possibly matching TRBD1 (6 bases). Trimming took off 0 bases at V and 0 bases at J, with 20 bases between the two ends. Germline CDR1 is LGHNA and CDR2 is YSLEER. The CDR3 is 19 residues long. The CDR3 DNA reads TGCGCCAGCAGCCAAGAGGGGGACGTGGGGGGGCGACTGAACACTGAAGCTTTCTTT. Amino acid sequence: CASSQEGDVGGRLNTEAFF.

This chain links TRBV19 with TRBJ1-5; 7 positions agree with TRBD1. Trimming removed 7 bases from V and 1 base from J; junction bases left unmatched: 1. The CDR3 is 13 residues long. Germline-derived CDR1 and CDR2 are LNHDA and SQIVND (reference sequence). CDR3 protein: CASKTGSNQPQHF. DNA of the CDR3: TGTGCCAGTAAGACAGGGAGCAATCAGCCCCAGCATTTT.

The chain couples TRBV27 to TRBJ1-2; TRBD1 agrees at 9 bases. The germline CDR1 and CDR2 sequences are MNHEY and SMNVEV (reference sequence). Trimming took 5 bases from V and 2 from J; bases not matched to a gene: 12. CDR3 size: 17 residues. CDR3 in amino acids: CASSKNRLGQGNYGYTF. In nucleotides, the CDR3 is TGTGCCAGCAGTAAGAACCGATTGGGACAGGGAAACTATGGCTACACCTTC.

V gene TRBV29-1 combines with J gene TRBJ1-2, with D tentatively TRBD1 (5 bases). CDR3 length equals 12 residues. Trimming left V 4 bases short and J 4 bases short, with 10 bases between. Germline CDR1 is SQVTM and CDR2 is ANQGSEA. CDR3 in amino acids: CSVAGTPYGYTF. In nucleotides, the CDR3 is TGCAGCGTTGCCGGGACTCCCTATGGCTACACCTTC.

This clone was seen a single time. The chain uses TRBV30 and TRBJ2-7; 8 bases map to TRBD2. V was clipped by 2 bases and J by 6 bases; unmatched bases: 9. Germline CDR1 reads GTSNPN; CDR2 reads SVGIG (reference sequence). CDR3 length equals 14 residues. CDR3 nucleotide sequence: TGTGCCTGGAGTACCGGGACTAGTGCGGGCGAGCAGTACTTC. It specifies CAWSTGTSAGEQYF.

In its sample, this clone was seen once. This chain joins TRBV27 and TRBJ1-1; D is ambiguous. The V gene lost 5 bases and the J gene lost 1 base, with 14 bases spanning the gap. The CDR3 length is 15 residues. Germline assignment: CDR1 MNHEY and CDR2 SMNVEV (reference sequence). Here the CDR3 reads CASSPLPGGNTEAFF. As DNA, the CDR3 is TGTGCCAGCAGTCCCCTACCGGGAGGGAACACTGAAGCTTTCTTT.

In nucleotides, the CDR3 is TGTGCCAGCAGCGTACGGGACAGCCTAGCCAAAAACATTCAGTACTTC. Translation: CASSVRDSLAKNIQYF. This rearrangement joins TRBV9 to TRBJ2-4; 7 nucleotides match TRBD1. This CDR3 region has 16 residues. Germline CDR1 reads SGDLS; CDR2 reads YYNGEE. V shed 1 base, J shed 0 bases, and the junction held 4 bases outside the gene matches. The full variable domain, its missing parts supplied by reference TRBV9 and TRBJ2-4, is DSGVTQTPKHLITATGQRVTLRCSPRSGDLSVYWYQQSLDQGLQFLIQYYNGEERAKGNILERFSAQQFPDLHSELNLSSLELGDSALYFCASSVRDSLAKNIQYFGAGTRLSVL.

The CDR3 loop is CAISEYLEVRNTEAFF. CDR3 bases: TGTGCCATCAGTGAGTATTTGGAGGTGAGGAACACTGAAGCTTTCTTT. The chain links TRBV10-3 to TRBJ1-1, with D unclear. Deletions cut 1 base from V and 1 base from J, with 13 bases between. The CDR3 spans 16 residues. Germline V CDR1 and CDR2: ENHRY, SYGVKD.

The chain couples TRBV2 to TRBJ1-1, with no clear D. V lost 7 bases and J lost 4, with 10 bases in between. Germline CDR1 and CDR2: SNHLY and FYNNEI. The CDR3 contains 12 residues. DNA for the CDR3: TGTGCCAGCAAGAGGGAGATCACTGAAGCTTTCTTT. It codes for CASKREITEAFF.

CDR3 in amino acids: CASSYNPGQGYGYTF. In DNA, the CDR3 is TGTGCCAGCAGTTACAACCCGGGACAGGGGTATGGCTACACCTTC. The chain uses TRBV6-6 and TRBJ1-2; the match to TRBD1 covers 10 bases. In germline, CDR1 is MNHNY, CDR2 SVGAGI (reference sequence). V shed 2 bases, J shed 5 bases, and the junction held 5 bases outside the gene matches. The CDR3 extends over 15 amino acids.

CDR3 sequence: CASSPRQGHYGYTF. The CDR3 DNA follows: TGTGCCAGCAGCCCTCGACAGGGGCACTATGGCTACACCTTC. The J gene is TRBJ1-2, the V gene TRBV7-9; 8 positions agree with TRBD1. The junction had 5 bases not matched to a gene; V was cut back by 5 bases and J by 3 bases. Looked up from germline, CDR1 is SEHNR and CDR2 is FQNEAQ (reference sequence). This CDR3 region has 14 residues.

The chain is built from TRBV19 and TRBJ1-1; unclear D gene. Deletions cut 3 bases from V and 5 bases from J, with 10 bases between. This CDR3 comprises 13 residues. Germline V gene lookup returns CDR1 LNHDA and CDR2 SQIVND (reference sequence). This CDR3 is CASSMKGRTEAFF. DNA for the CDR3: TGTGCCAGTAGTATGAAAGGGAGAACTGAAGCTTTCTTT.

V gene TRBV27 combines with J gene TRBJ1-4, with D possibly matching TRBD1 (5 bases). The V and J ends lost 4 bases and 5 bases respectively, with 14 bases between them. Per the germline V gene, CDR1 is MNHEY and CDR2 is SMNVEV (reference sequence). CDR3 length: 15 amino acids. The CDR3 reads CASSSTGGVNEKLFF. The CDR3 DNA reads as TGTGCCAGCAGTTCTACAGGTGGGGTGAATGAAAAACTGTTTTTT.